These T cell receptor beta chains were read from a single sample in a study of shared clonotypes between healthy human individuals. Generated by immunoSEQ multiplex PCR, the TCRdb table keeps only in-frame clones and is missing some. Counted here are hundreds of thousands of clones, 73% occurring once; the ten biggest clones make up 1.5% to 2%. Sequencing used memory CD4+ T cells sorted from blood. Receptor source: a woman younger than 45 in good health. CDR3s include the opening cysteine and the closing phenylalanine or tryptophan. D genes are given only for firm matches. Clone size is given for some rows only: seen once, a few or many times, or a class if the clone is expanded.

TRBV4-1	NA	TRBJ1-1	NA	CASSQVPGGRTEAFF	TGCGCCAGCAGCCAAGTTCCAGGAGGTAGAACTGAAGCTTTCTTT
TRBV11-2	NA	TRBJ1-2	NA	CASSPSSGPNYGYTF	TGTGCCAGCAGCCCCTCGTCAGGACCTAACTATGGCTACACCTTC
TRBV6-6	NA	TRBJ2-1	NA	CASQGGPNSYNEQFF	TGTGCCAGCCAGGGAGGACCAAACTCCTACAATGAGCAGTTCTTC
TRBV6-1	NA	TRBJ2-5	NA	CASSEADLETQYF	TGTGCCAGCAGTGAAGCTGATTTAGAGACCCAGTACTTC
TRBV2	NA	TRBJ2-7	NA	CASTEWANPYEQYF	TGTGCCAGCACTGAATGGGCAAACCCCTACGAGCAGTACTTC
TRBV6-5	NA	TRBJ2-6	NA	CASSYLDSGANVLTF	TGTGCCAGCAGTTATTTAGATTCTGGGGCCAACGTCCTGACTTTC
TRBV7-6	TRBD1	TRBJ1-3	few	CASSLGQASGNTIYF	TGTGCCAGCAGCCTCGGACAGGCCTCTGGAAACACCATATATTTT
TRBV6-6	TRBD2	TRBJ2-7	few	CASSYSVLAGGEQYF	TGTGCCAGCAGTTACTCTGTTCTAGCGGGAGGCGAGCAGTACTTC
TRBV5-1	NA	TRBJ2-1	few	CASSFGGGGYNEQFF	TGCGCCAGCAGCTTCGGGGGAGGCGGTTACAATGAGCAGTTCTTC
TRBV6-5	NA	TRBJ1-3	few	CASSYSGGNTIYF	TGTGCCAGCAGTTACTCCGGTGGAAACACCATATATTTT
TRBV18	TRBD2	TRBJ2-1	NA	CASSPLGLADNNEQFF	TGTGCCAGCTCACCCCTCGGACTAGCGGACAACAATGAGCAGTTCTTC
TRBV29-1	TRBD2	TRBJ2-1	NA	CSAEGLAGGNEQFF	TGCAGCGCCGAAGGTCTAGCGGGAGGCAATGAGCAGTTCTTC
TRBV6-5	TRBD1	TRBJ2-3	NA	CASSYFRDRATDTQYF	TGTGCCAGCAGTTACTTCCGGGACAGGGCCACAGATACGCAGTATTTT
TRBV30	NA	TRBJ2-1	few	CAWSLSYNEQFF	TGTGCCTGGAGTCTCTCCTACAATGAGCAGTTCTTC
TRBV25-1	TRBD1	TRBJ1-1	NA	CASKSAMGQRDTEAFF	TGTGCCAGCAAGTCCGCTATGGGACAGAGGGACACTGAAGCTTTCTTT
TRBV5-1	TRBD2	TRBJ2-2	NA	CASSSLADTGELFF	TGCGCCAGCAGCTCCCTAGCGGACACCGGGGAGCTGTTTTTT
TRBV28	NA	TRBJ2-7	NA	CASSLHSPIYEQYF	TGTGCCAGCAGTTTACACAGCCCAATCTACGAGCAGTACTTC
TRBV7-7	TRBD2	TRBJ2-5	NA	CASGGGHQETQYF	TGTGCCAGCGGCGGGGGGCACCAAGAGACCCAGTACTTC
TRBV27	TRBD2	TRBJ2-2	few	CASTLRREFPGELFF	TGTGCCAGCACCCTACGGCGGGAGTTTCCCGGGGAGCTGTTTTTT
TRBV2	NA	TRBJ1-1	NA	CASSEEGTSTEAFF	TGTGCCAGCAGTGAAGAAGGGACAAGTACTGAAGCTTTCTTT
TRBV28	NA	TRBJ2-7	few	CASSLIPKEQYF	TGTGCCAGCAGTTTAATTCCAAAGGAGCAGTACTTC
TRBV4-1	TRBD1	TRBJ1-4	NA	CASSQAGTGREKLFF	TGCGCCAGCAGCCAGGCCGGGACAGGGAGGGAAAAACTGTTTTTT
TRBV7-9	NA	TRBJ1-2	NA	CASSLAVNYGYTF	TGTGCCAGCAGCTTAGCAGTTAACTATGGCTACACCTTC
TRBV14	NA	TRBJ1-1	NA	CASSQVRVTEAFF	TGTGCCAGCAGCCAAGTGAGGGTCACTGAAGCTTTCTTT
TRBV6-6	NA	TRBJ1-2	NA	CASTITTTGTAAGYTF	TGTGCCAGCACCATAACCACGACAGGCACGGCGGCTGGCTACACCTTC
TRBV6-4	NA	TRBJ1-5	NA	CASSYGRRNQPQHF	TGTGCCAGCAGTTACGGGCGACGCAATCAGCCCCAGCATTTT
TRBV18	TRBD2	TRBJ2-7	few	CASSPQRGPEQYF	TGTGCCAGCTCACCACAGCGGGGGCCGGAGCAGTACTTC
TRBV6-5	NA	TRBJ1-1	NA	CASTWHHTEAFF	TGTGCCAGCACCTGGCATCACACTGAAGCTTTCTTT
TRBV5-6	TRBD1	TRBJ1-4	NA	CASSNLEGAVDEKLFF	TGTGCCAGCAGCAACTTGGAGGGGGCGGTTGATGAAAAACTGTTTTTT
TRBV2	TRBD1	TRBJ2-7	NA	CASSTNRGEEQYF	TGTGCCAGCAGTACCAACAGGGGTGAGGAGCAGTACTTC
TRBV28	TRBD1	TRBJ1-4	NA	CASSAGQGYEKLFF	TGTGCCAGCAGTGCGGGACAGGGATATGAAAAACTGTTTTTT
TRBV18	TRBD1	TRBJ1-1	NA	CASSPGQGTNTEAFF	TGTGCCAGCTCACCGGGACAGGGGACGAACACTGAAGCTTTCTTT
TRBV11-3	TRBD1	TRBJ2-7	NA	CASSLQQGMGEQYF	TGTGCCAGCAGCCTCCAACAGGGGATGGGCGAGCAGTACTTC
TRBV9	TRBD2	TRBJ2-1	NA	CASSLRGASGSHEQFF	TGTGCCAGCAGCCTCCGGGGGGCTAGCGGGAGCCATGAGCAGTTCTTC
TRBV10-3	NA	TRBJ2-7	NA	CAIRSSGSSYEQYF	TGTGCCATCAGGAGTAGCGGCTCCTCCTACGAGCAGTACTTC
TRBV28	TRBD1	TRBJ2-7	few	CASSSTGTGVGYEQYF	TGTGCCAGCAGTTCGACCGGAACAGGGGTCGGGTACGAGCAGTACTTC
TRBV4-2	NA	TRBJ2-1	NA	CASSEDLVPYNEQFF	TGTGCCAGCAGCGAAGACCTAGTTCCCTACAATGAGCAGTTCTTC
TRBV5-8	NA	TRBJ2-2	NA	CASSFVLSNTGELFF	TGTGCCAGCAGCTTCGTGCTATCGAACACCGGGGAGCTGTTTTTT
TRBV4-1	TRBD2	TRBJ2-1	NA	CASSAAVLAGGRNEQFF	TGCGCCAGCAGCGCGGCCGTTCTAGCGGGAGGGCGCAATGAGCAGTTCTTC
TRBV29-1	NA	TRBJ2-1	few	CSVELSGVFDNEQFF	TGCAGCGTTGAATTGAGTGGGGTTTTCGACAATGAGCAGTTCTTC
TRBV28	NA	TRBJ2-3	NA	CASTIRAYGTDTQYF	TGTGCCAGCACTATCAGGGCTTATGGCACAGATACGCAGTATTTT
TRBV28	NA	TRBJ1-2	NA	CASSRHSDYGYTF	TGTGCCAGCAGCCGTCACAGCGATTATGGCTACACCTTC
TRBV7-2	TRBD1	TRBJ2-5	few	CASSLTGGWTETQYF	TGTGCCAGCAGCTTAACAGGGGGCTGGACGGAGACCCAGTACTTC
TRBV2	TRBD1	TRBJ2-7	NA	CASSAKTGDSYEQYF	TGTGCCAGCAGCGCGAAAACAGGGGACTCCTACGAGCAGTACTTC
TRBV6-5	TRBD2	TRBJ2-7	NA	CASIRLAGGEEQYF	TGTGCCAGTATCAGACTAGCGGGAGGAGAAGAGCAGTACTTC
TRBV7-9	NA	TRBJ1-4	NA	CASSSYETDPMNEKLFF	TGTGCCAGCAGCTCTTACGAGACGGATCCAATGAATGAAAAACTGTTTTTT
TRBV27	NA	TRBJ2-7	NA	CAGLGFSYEQYF	TGTGCCGGCCTCGGGTTCTCCTACGAGCAGTACTTC
TRBV5-6	TRBD2	TRBJ2-1	NA	CASSPGLAFEQFF	TGTGCCAGCAGCCCGGGACTAGCTTTTGAGCAGTTCTTC
TRBV28	NA	TRBJ1-1	NA	CASSLPTVVPEAFF	TGTGCCAGCAGTTTACCAACAGTAGTCCCTGAAGCTTTCTTT
TRBV5-4	NA	TRBJ2-7	NA	CASSFPGSYEQYF	TGTGCCAGCAGCTTTCCAGGTTCCTACGAGCAGTACTTC
TRBV6-5	NA	TRBJ1-1	few	CASSYRPATEAFF	TGTGCCAGCAGTTACCGACCCGCCACTGAAGCTTTCTTT
TRBV5-4	NA	TRBJ2-1	few	CASKKGRDELSYNEQFF	TGTGCCAGCAAGAAGGGACGCGACGAGCTCTCCTACAATGAGCAGTTCTTC
TRBV2	NA	TRBJ1-2	once	CASTENRDEGYTF	TGTGCCAGCACCGAAAATCGGGACGAAGGCTACACCTTC
TRBV15	NA	TRBJ2-2	NA	CATSRENTGELFF	TGTGCCACCAGCAGAGAAAACACCGGGGAGCTGTTTTTT
TRBV19	TRBD1	TRBJ2-7	NA	CASSVGQGFHEQYF	TGTGCCAGTAGTGTCGGACAGGGGTTCCACGAGCAGTACTTC